A single sample gave rise to the 26 T cell receptor beta chains below, sequenced in a study of cytomegalovirus exposure and HLA in healthy donors. The PCR made use of 60 Vbeta and 13 Jbeta primers. TCRdb's table, derived via immunoSEQ multiplex PCR, lists solely in-frame clones and lacks some. The table includes some 140,000 clones, 65% to 80% detected once. Sequenced: PBMCs. Receptors were obtained from a woman aged 40-49 years in good health and CMV-seronegative.

CDR3 in DNA: TGTGCCAGTAGTTGGGGGGTTACAGGTCTTAACACTGAAGCTTTCTTT. It is translated as CASSWGVTGLNTEAFF. V gene TRBV19 combines with J gene TRBJ1-1; a possible D gene is TRBD1 (5 bases). In germline, CDR1 is LNHDA, CDR2 SQIVND (reference sequence). The length of the CDR3 is 16 residues. Trimming took off 5 bases at V and 2 bases at J, with 18 bases between the two ends.

CDR3 loop: CASSLGQGWANYGYTF. The CDR3 DNA reads as TGTGCCAGCAGTTTGGGACAGGGGTGGGCTAACTATGGCTACACCTTC. The rearrangement joins TRBV27 to TRBJ1-2; 10 bases line up with TRBD1. CDR1 is MNHEY and CDR2 is SMNVEV in the germline V gene (reference sequence). The CDR3 spans 16 residues. After removal of 3 bases from V and 0 bases from J, the junction contained 4 bases not matched to a gene.

The rearrangement links TRBV2 to TRBJ2-2; D is ambiguous. This CDR3 region has 16 residues. V lost 8 bases, J lost 0 bases, and 16 bases lay in between. Germline-derived CDR1 and CDR2 are SNHLY and FYNNEI. CDR3 bases: TGTGCCAGCCTCCTAGAAGTCTTTTCGAACACCGGGGAGCTGTTTTTT. It is translated as CASLLEVFSNTGELFF. The whole variable domain, filled in from reference TRBV2 and TRBJ2-2, reads EPEVTQTPSHQVTQMGQEVILRCVPISNHLYFYWYRQILGQKVEFLVSFYNNEISEKSEIFDDQFSVERPDGSNFTLKIRSTKLEDSAMYFCASLLEVFSNTGELFFGEGSRLTVL.

The chain recombines TRBV6-1 with TRBJ1-4; TRBD1 matches 7 bases. The CDR3 consists of 15 residues. Trimming cost V 4 bases and J 3 bases; bases outside gene matches: 5. Germline V gene sequence: CDR1 MNHNS, CDR2 SASEGT. The CDR3 nucleotides are TGTGCCAGCAGTGTAAACAGGGGCGCTAATGAAAAACTGTTTTTT. Translation: CASSVNRGANEKLFF.

In this sample, this clone turned up once. The rearrangement joins TRBV5-1 to TRBJ1-1; 11 positions agree with TRBD1. This CDR3 has 14 residues. With 4 bases clipped from V and 11 bases from J, the junction kept 10 bases outside the gene matches. Germline CDR1 reads SGHRS; CDR2 reads YFSETQ. CDR3 in DNA: TGCGCCAGCAGCAGGGGACAGGGGGAAGTTGAGGCTTTCTTT. As protein: CASSRGQGEVEAFF. Based on the CDR3 plus reference TRBV5-1 and TRBJ1-1, the full variable domain is KAGVTQTPRYLIKTRGQQVTLSCSPISGHRSVSWYQQTPGQGLQFLFEYFSETQRNKGNFPGRFSGRQFSNSRSEMNVSTLELGDSALYLCASSRGQGEVEAFFGQGTRLTVV.

The chain has TRBV28 and TRBJ1-2, with D possibly matching TRBD1 (5 bases). The CDR3 length is 14 residues. The V gene lost 6 bases and the J gene lost 7 bases, with 18 bases spanning the gap. The V gene's germline CDR1 is MDHEN and CDR2 SYDVKM. The CDR3 DNA follows: TGTGCCAGCAGCCCTCCCGGTCCTAGGGGTGGCTACACCTTC. Amino acids: CASSPPGPRGGYTF.

V and J are TRBV6-5 and TRBJ2-1; 10 bases fit TRBD2. From germline, CDR1 is MNHEY and CDR2 SVGAGI. V lost 2 bases, J lost 7 bases, and 8 bases stayed unmatched. The CDR3 has 16 residues. The CDR3 DNA reads as TGTGCCAGCAGTTACGGGGGACCAGCGGGAGGGAATGAGCAGTTCTTC. Encoded protein: CASSYGGPAGGNEQFF.

The chain carries TRBV5-4 and TRBJ1-2; unclear D gene. Germline CDR1 reads SGHNT; CDR2 reads YYREEE (reference sequence). The CDR3 spans 16 residues. V lost 0 bases and J lost 0, with 12 bases in between. The CDR3 bases are TGTGCCAGCAGCTTGGAGAGTTGGGGAGCTAACTATGGCTACACCTTC. Encoded protein: CASSLESWGANYGYTF.

This clone showed up just a few times. V usage is TRBV4-2 and J usage is TRBJ1-4, with 10 bases fitting TRBD1. Germline values: CDR1 LGHNA, CDR2 YNFKEQ. This CDR3 spans 15 amino acids. V lost 3 bases and J lost 3; bases outside the gene matches: 1. The CDR3 DNA reads TGTGCCAGCAGCCAGGACAGGGGGTCTAATGAAAAACTGTTTTTT. Translating it yields CASSQDRGSNEKLFF.

This clone was seen only a few times. The chain has TRBV10-2 and TRBJ2-7; TRBD2 is a possible D gene (6 bases). Trimming shortened V by 2 bases and J by 7 bases, and 12 bases separated the two germline ends. This CDR3 has 13 amino acids. The germline gives CDR1 WSHSY, CDR2 SAAADI. The DNA of the CDR3 is TGCGCCAGCAGTGAGGGGGGACTTCGGGAGCAGTACTTC. Its translation: CASSEGGLREQYF.

The CDR3 is CATYSGLADEQYF. Here the CDR3 DNA reads TGTGCCACTTATTCCGGACTAGCGGACGAGCAGTACTTC. V is TRBV6-5 and J is TRBJ2-5; 10 positions agree with TRBD2. The DNA matches TRBJ2-7 better at its end, which makes the J call doubtful. Germline V gene data show CDR1 as MNHEY and CDR2 as SVGAGI. The CDR3 totals 13 residues.

The chain combines TRBV7-9 with TRBJ1-5; 7 positions match TRBD1. Per the germline V gene, CDR1 is SEHNR and CDR2 is FQNEAQ (reference sequence). Germline trimming cut 1 base from V and 3 bases from J; bases unmatched to any gene: 3. This CDR3 has 15 residues. DNA for the CDR3: TGTGCCAGCAGCTTAGGTCAGGGGGTCAATCAGCCCCAGCATTTT. Encoded protein: CASSLGQGVNQPQHF.

This clone was observed a few times. The chain has TRBV19 and TRBJ2-3; D possibly corresponds to TRBD2 (5 bases). This CDR3 spans 14 amino acids. V was trimmed by 1 base and J by 2 bases, leaving 7 bases between them. Germline V gene data show CDR1 as LNHDA and CDR2 as SQIVND (reference sequence). The CDR3 bases are TGTGCCAGTAGTATAGGGGGAGACACAGATACGCAGTATTTT. This codes for CASSIGGDTDTQYF.

The chain has TRBV27 and TRBJ1-4, with TRBD1 matching over 7 bases. This CDR3 comprises 17 residues. V lost 6 bases to trimming and J lost 3 bases; unmatched junction nucleotides: 13. Germline V gene lookup returns CDR1 MNHEY and CDR2 SMNVEV (reference sequence). CDR3 in DNA: TGTGCCAGCAGCTTCTCCCCTCCGGGACAGCCTAATGAAAAACTGTTTTTT. Protein sequence: CASSFSPPGQPNEKLFF.

In this sample, this clone turned up once. The chain employs TRBV6-1 and TRBJ2-3; D not resolved. CDR1 and CDR2 from the germline V gene are MNHNS and SASEGT. This CDR3 is 14 amino acids long. Trimming pared 4 bases from V and 6 bases from J, leaving 14 bases between. The CDR3 DNA sequence: TGTGCCAGCAGTGGTATTGATAGGCGGGATACGCAGTATTTT. This encodes CASSGIDRRDTQYF.

The rearrangement uses TRBV28 and TRBJ2-7, with 9 bases that match TRBD2. The V gene end was trimmed by 8 bases and the J gene end by 2 bases; junction bases not matched to a gene: 13. CDR1 and CDR2 (germline): MDHEN, SYDVKM. The length of the CDR3 is 16 residues. This CDR3 is CASLSKTAGGTYEQYF. CDR3 DNA sequence: TGTGCCAGCCTCAGTAAAACAGCGGGGGGCACCTACGAGCAGTACTTC. The full variable domain, with the rest looked up from reference TRBV28 and TRBJ2-7, is DVKVTQSSRYLVKRTGEKVFLECVQDMDHENMFWYRQDPGLGLRLIYFSYDVKMKEKGDIPEGYSVSREKKERFSLILESASTNQTSMYLCASLSKTAGGTYEQYFGPGTRLTVT.

V is TRBV5-1 and J is TRBJ1-3, with D possibly matching TRBD1 (5 bases). V lost 0 bases, J lost 7 bases, and 14 bases lay in between. Germline V gene data show CDR1 as SGHRS and CDR2 as YFSETQ. CDR3 length: 15 amino acids. CDR3 sequence: CASSLEAGNGNTIYF. The CDR3 DNA follows: TGCGCCAGCAGCTTGGAGGCAGGGAATGGCAACACCATATATTTT.

V and J are TRBV5-1 and TRBJ2-5; TRBD1 matches at 8 bases. Germline V gene sequence: CDR1 SGHRS, CDR2 YFSETQ. This CDR3 is built from 16 residues. The J segment lost 5 bases and the V segment lost 3 bases, leaving 12 bases of the junction unmatched. The chain's CDR3 is CASSSTLGQGDETQYF. CDR3 nucleotides: TGCGCCAGCAGCTCTACACTCGGACAGGGCGATGAGACCCAGTACTTC. The full variable domain, in which reference TRBV5-1 and TRBJ2-5 provide the parts outside the CDR3, is KAGVTQTPRYLIKTRGQQVTLSCSPISGHRSVSWYQQTPGQGLQFLFEYFSETQRNKGNFPGRFSGRQFSNSRSEMNVSTLELGDSALYLCASSSTLGQGDETQYFGPGTRLLVL.

V usage is TRBV6-6 and J usage is TRBJ2-7; TRBD1 agrees at 8 bases. V was pared by 2 bases and J by 2 bases, with 8 bases of the junction left unmatched. The CDR3 is 16 amino acids. The germline V gene encodes CDR1 MNHNY and CDR2 SVGAGI (reference sequence). The CDR3: CASSYPRDRPTYEQYF. The CDR3 nucleotides read TGTGCCAGCAGTTACCCCCGGGACAGGCCTACCTACGAGCAGTACTTC.

This chain connects TRBV5-1 to TRBJ2-1; 9 bases align to TRBD1. Germline CDR1 SGHRS, CDR2 YFSETQ. Trimming took 4 bases from V and 6 from J; bases not matched to a gene: 8. This CDR3 has 15 residues. CDR3 DNA sequence: TGCGCCAGCAGCACAAGCGGACAGGGGATCAATGAGCAGTTCTTC. Translated: CASSTSGQGINEQFF.

The V and J genes are TRBV28 and TRBJ2-7; 8 bases fit TRBD2. From germline, CDR1 is MDHEN and CDR2 SYDVKM. Trimming at V came to 4 bases and at J to 7 bases, leaving 6 bases not matched to a gene. The length of the CDR3 is 13 residues. CDR3 coding DNA: TGTGCCAGCAGTTCCGGGGGGGTGGAGGAGCAGTACTTC. It yields the protein CASSSGGVEEQYF. The full variable domain, in which reference TRBV28 and TRBJ2-7 provide the parts outside the CDR3, is DVKVTQSSRYLVKRTGEKVFLECVQDMDHENMFWYRQDPGLGLRLIYFSYDVKMKEKGDIPEGYSVSREKKERFSLILESASTNQTSMYLCASSSGGVEEQYFGPGTRLTVT.

The rearrangement joins TRBV20-1 to TRBJ2-1; D remains unclear. Germline V lookup: CDR1 DFQATT, CDR2 SNEGSKA (reference sequence). V lost 3 bases and J lost 7, with 4 bases in between. This CDR3 spans 10 amino acids. For the CDR3, the DNA is TGCAGTGCTAGGCGGAATGAGCAGTTCTTC. Translation: CSARRNEQFF.

The chain links TRBV4-2 to TRBJ2-2; D call uncertain. The CDR3 covers 16 residues. Trimming took 3 bases from V and 1 from J, leaving 12 bases between them. Germline-derived CDR1 and CDR2 are LGHNA and YNFKEQ. The CDR3 region is CASSHLWAQNTGELFF. CDR3 DNA sequence: TGTGCCAGCAGCCATCTATGGGCCCAGAACACCGGGGAGCTGTTTTTT.

As concerns this clone: The sample carries other DNA sequences with the same CDR3. The rearrangement joins TRBV28 to TRBJ2-7, with D perhaps matching TRBD1 (5 bases). The length of the CDR3 is 12 residues. CDR1 and CDR2 from the germline V gene are MDHEN and SYDVKM. V was pared by 7 bases and J by 5 bases, with 12 bases between. CDR3 amino acids: CASNVFRDEQYF. Here the CDR3 DNA reads TGTGCCAGCAATGTTTTCAGGGACGAGCAGTACTTC.

The chain is built from TRBV30 and TRBJ2-2; TRBD2 matches 8 bases. Unmatched junction bases numbered 4, after V lost 4 bases and J lost 6 bases. Germline values: CDR1 GTSNPN, CDR2 SVGIG (reference sequence). The CDR3 is 13 residues long. The CDR3 loop is CAWNFGGAGELFF. Written as DNA, the CDR3 is TGTGCCTGGAATTTCGGGGGGGCCGGGGAGCTGTTTTTT.

The rearrangement uses TRBV6-6 and TRBJ2-3; D unresolved. Germline loops: CDR1 MNHNY, CDR2 SVGAGI (reference sequence). The length of the CDR3 is 15 residues. V lost 0 bases and J 0 bases, leaving 7 bases between the germline ends. This chain's CDR3 is CASSYSAGSTDTQYF. CDR3 bases: TGTGCCAGCAGTTACTCAGCAGGCAGCACAGATACGCAGTATTTT.